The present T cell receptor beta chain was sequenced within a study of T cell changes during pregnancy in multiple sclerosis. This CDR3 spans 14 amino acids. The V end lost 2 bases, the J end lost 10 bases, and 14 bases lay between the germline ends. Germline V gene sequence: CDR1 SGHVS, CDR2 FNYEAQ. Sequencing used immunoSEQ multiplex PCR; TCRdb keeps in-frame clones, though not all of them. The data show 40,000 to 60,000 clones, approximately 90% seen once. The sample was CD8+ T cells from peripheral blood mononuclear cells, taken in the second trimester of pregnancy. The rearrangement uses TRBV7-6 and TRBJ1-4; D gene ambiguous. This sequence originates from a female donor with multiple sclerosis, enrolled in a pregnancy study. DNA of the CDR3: TGTGCCAGCAGCTTAAGTCATTCGGAGGGAAAACTGTTTTTT. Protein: CASSLSHSEGKLFF.